This entry lists 32 T cell receptor beta chains sequenced from one sample in a study of CXCR3-negative and CXCR3-positive naive CD8 T cells. These receptors have no identified antigens. Researchers prepared the TRB cDNA libraries using 5' RACE with UMI labels. TCRdb reprocessed the 5' RACE reads; each CDR3 protein has one entry and no DNA is given. Its clone listing holds 80,000 to 100,000 distinct CDR3 sequences. General study findings and limits: Naive cells that were CXCR3-positive had more hydrophobic TRB CDR3s (compared with CXCR3-negative naive cells).

The material sequenced was naive CXCR3+ CD8+ T cells from blood. Subset reported: CD45RO-CCR7+CD27+CD95- naive CD8+ T cells expressing CXCR3 (TNR3+). The receptor source for this set is a human donor in good health. Some clones in this sample may be carry-over from other donors' samples.

The rearrangement joins TRBV7-9 to TRBJ2-1. CDR3 length equals 12 residues. The germline V gene encodes CDR1 SEHNR and CDR2 FQNEAQ (reference sequence). The CDR3 is CATTGLIHEQFF.

The rearrangement links TRBV10-3 to TRBJ2-1; the TRBD2 assignment by TCRdb is unverifiable without DNA. The CDR3 contains 16 residues. Germline lookup yields CDR1 ENHRY and CDR2 SYGVKD. The CDR3 is CAISESLAGDFHEQLF.

The chain is built from TRBV7-9 and TRBJ2-7; TCRdb indicates TRBD2, and absent DNA this call remains unverified. CDR1 is SEHNR and CDR2 is FQNEAQ in the germline V gene (reference sequence). The CDR3 runs to 14 residues. CDR3 in amino acids: CASSPTSGIYEQYF.

The chain carries TRBV12-3 or TRBV12-4 and TRBJ2-3. The CDR3 extends over 13 amino acids. CDR3 protein: CASSFGFTDTQYF.

The CDR3 spells CASSLGQYIHQPQHF. V is TRBV27 and J is TRBJ1-5; the D call of TRBD1 rests on TCRdb alone, since no DNA is present to check it. CDR1 MNHEY and CDR2 SMNVEV come from the germline V gene (reference sequence). The CDR3 is made up of 15 amino acids.

The chain's CDR3 is CASSIGQGADTQYF. The chain recombines TRBV5-1 with TRBJ2-3; the D call of TRBD1 rests on TCRdb alone, since no DNA is present to check it. CDR1 is SGHRS and CDR2 is YFSETQ in the germline V gene. The CDR3 has 14 amino acids.

This chain connects TRBV6-4 to TRBJ1-1. The germline V gene has CDR1 MRHNA and CDR2 SNTAGT. The CDR3 is made up of 14 amino acids. The CDR3 is CASSDSSENTEAFF.

The chain links TRBV6-2 or TRBV6-3 to TRBJ2-6. The CDR3 totals 15 residues. Per germline, CDR1 MNHEY and CDR2 SVGEGT. The chain's CDR3 is CASSYTVSGANVLTF.

The chain combines TRBV6-5 with TRBJ1-1; the D gene TCRdb calls, TRBD1, cannot be checked with no DNA. The germline gives CDR1 MNHEY, CDR2 SVGAGI. The CDR3 runs to 15 residues. The CDR3 loop reads CASRDRDSSNTEAFF.

CDR3 sequence reads: CASSLSGQSYEQYF. The chain uses TRBV7-2 and TRBJ2-7. In germline, CDR1 is SGHTA, CDR2 FQGNSA. CDR3 length: 14 amino acids.

The chain employs TRBV23-1 and TRBJ2-4; TCRdb names TRBD1, which stays unverified in the absence of DNA. TRBV23-1 has ORF status, its function being uncertain. CDR3 size: 17 residues. CDR3 amino acids: CASSQGDSELAKNIQYF.

The rearrangement links TRBV12-3 or TRBV12-4 to TRBJ2-7; TCRdb calls TRBD1, which cannot be checked without DNA. CDR3 size: 13 residues. CDR3 protein: CASSPGTGAGEYF.

The chain is built from TRBV6-1 and TRBJ1-5. Germline lookup yields CDR1 MNHNS and CDR2 SASEGT. The CDR3 has 15 residues. Here the CDR3 reads CASSEAGLSNQPQHF.

The chain is built from TRBV6-2 or TRBV6-3 and TRBJ2-1; TCRdb returns TRBD1, unconfirmable since there is no DNA. CDR1 is MNHEY and CDR2 is SVGEGT in the germline V gene. This CDR3 has 16 residues. The CDR3 loop is CASSYSNGGGPPGQFF.

The chain uses TRBV12-3 or TRBV12-4 and TRBJ2-4; TCRdb calls TRBD1, which cannot be checked without DNA. The CDR3 extends over 17 amino acids. The CDR3 loop is CASSFPQAGQAKNIQYF.

The V call is TRBV6-5, the J call TRBJ1-6; TCRdb outputs TRBD1, but without DNA this stays unchecked. This CDR3 region has 16 residues. Germline-derived CDR1 and CDR2 are MNHEY and SVGAGI. The CDR3 region is CASSSLFRDRNSPLHF.

This chain connects TRBV18 to TRBJ2-3. This CDR3 has 12 residues. CDR1 and CDR2 (germline): KGHSH, LQKENI. CDR3: CASSPPVDTQYF.

The rearrangement links TRBV5-6 to TRBJ1-6. Germline V CDR1 and CDR2: SGHDT, YYEEEE. The CDR3 spans 14 residues. The CDR3 loop reads CASSLALGLPPLHF.

The chain's CDR3 is CASSLIGTEAFF. The rearrangement uses TRBV5-1 and TRBJ1-1. CDR1 is SGHRS, CDR2 YFSETQ, per germline. The CDR3 length is 12 residues.

The CDR3 reads CATSDLGLAGAVTDTQYF. This chain uses TRBV24-1 with TRBJ2-3; the D call from TCRdb, TRBD2, cannot be confirmed without DNA. CDR1 KGHDR and CDR2 SFDVKD come from the germline V gene. This CDR3 region has 18 residues.

The V and J genes are TRBV29-1 and TRBJ1-2; TCRdb indicates TRBD1, and absent DNA this call remains unverified. The CDR3 has 15 amino acids. The germline gives CDR1 SQVTM, CDR2 ANQGSEA. The CDR3 loop reads CSVEDDRGPHYGYTF.

This sequence joins TRBV6-5 and TRBJ1-5; as DNA is missing, the TRBD1 call by TCRdb cannot be tested. The germline V gene has CDR1 MNHEY and CDR2 SVGAGI. This CDR3 region has 15 residues. The CDR3 is CASSPTGMRNQPQHF.

The V and J genes are TRBV20-1 and TRBJ1-6; TCRdb outputs TRBD1, but without DNA this stays unchecked. The CDR3 extends over 19 amino acids. CDR1 is DFQATT, CDR2 SNEGSKA, per germline (reference sequence). CDR3 sequence reads: CSARGQGGLIGSYNSPLHF.

The chain joins TRBV28 to TRBJ2-1. The CDR3 covers 11 residues. Per germline, CDR1 MDHEN and CDR2 SYDVKM. This CDR3 is CASENWDEQFF.

This chain connects TRBV21-1 to TRBJ1-2; the TRBD1 assignment by TCRdb is unverifiable without DNA. TRBV21-1 is a documented pseudogene. The CDR3 is made up of 16 amino acids. The CDR3 loop is CASSVTGTASNYGYTF.

The chain uses TRBV12-3 or TRBV12-4 and TRBJ2-5; the D call from TCRdb, TRBD1, cannot be confirmed without DNA. The CDR3 extends over 14 amino acids. The CDR3 spells CASSLAGGPKTQYF.

The chain couples TRBV29-1 to TRBJ1-2; TCRdb's D gene call, TRBD1, goes unchecked for lack of DNA. CDR3 size: 12 residues. Germline values: CDR1 SQVTM, CDR2 ANQGSEA. CDR3 region: CSVVEDRGLCTF.

The chain recombines TRBV2 with TRBJ2-2; TCRdb indicates TRBD2, and absent DNA this call remains unverified. In germline, CDR1 is SNHLY, CDR2 FYNNEI. The CDR3 sequence is 14 residues long. CDR3 loop: CASTGRGGPGELFF.

The chain has TRBV4-3 and TRBJ2-1; TCRdb names TRBD1, which stays unverified in the absence of DNA. Per the germline V gene, CDR1 is LGHNA and CDR2 is YSLEER. CDR3 length: 17 amino acids. CDR3 residues: CASSQSPPGKSYNEQFF.

The chain employs TRBV12-3 or TRBV12-4 and TRBJ2-7; TCRdb picks TRBD1, but there is no DNA to check that call. CDR3 length: 17 residues. The CDR3 region is CASSLGTWAGGEDEQYF.

This chain connects TRBV27 to TRBJ2-5. CDR3 length: 14 residues. Per germline, CDR1 MNHEY and CDR2 SMNVEV (reference sequence). The CDR3 region is CASSFGHLTRTQYF.

V is TRBV6-2 or TRBV6-3 and J is TRBJ2-2; the D call from TCRdb, TRBD1, cannot be confirmed without DNA. The CDR3 runs to 14 residues. Germline lookup yields CDR1 MNHEY and CDR2 SVGEGT. CDR3 loop: CASTSGKNTGELFF.